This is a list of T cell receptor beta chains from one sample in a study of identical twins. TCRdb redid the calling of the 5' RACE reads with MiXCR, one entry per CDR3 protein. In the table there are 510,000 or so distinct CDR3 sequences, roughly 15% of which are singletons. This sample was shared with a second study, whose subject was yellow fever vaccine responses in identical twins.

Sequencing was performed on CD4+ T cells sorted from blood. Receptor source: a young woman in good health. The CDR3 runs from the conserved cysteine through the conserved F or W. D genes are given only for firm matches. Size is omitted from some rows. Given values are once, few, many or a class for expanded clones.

CDR3 DNA: TGCGCCAGCAGCGGTGGGGGAAATTCACCCCTCCACTTT
CDR3 protein: CASSGGGNSPLHF
J gene: TRBJ1-6
D gene: -
CDR3 length: 13
V gene: TRBV5-1
clone size: many

CDR3 DNA: TGCGCCAGCAGGAGCGGGAGTGTCAATGAGCAGTTCTTC
CDR3 protein: CASRSGSVNEQFF
J gene: TRBJ2-1
D gene: TRBD2
CDR3 length: 13
V gene: TRBV10-2
clone size: many

CDR3 DNA: TGCAGTGCTAGTGCGGGACTAGAGTACAATGAGCAGTTCTTC
CDR3 protein: CSASAGLEYNEQFF
J gene: TRBJ2-1
D gene: TRBD2
CDR3 length: 14
V gene: TRBV20-1
clone size: -

CDR3 DNA: TGCAGCGTTGTTTTAGGGGGAGAAAACGAGCAGTACTTC
CDR3 protein: CSVVLGGENEQYF
J gene: TRBJ2-7
D gene: -
CDR3 length: 13
V gene: TRBV29-1
clone size: many

CDR3 DNA: TGTGCCAGCAGTCGCAACAGGGGGCTGGAGTATTCACCCCTCCACTTT
CDR3 protein: CASSRNRGLEYSPLHF
J gene: TRBJ1-6
D gene: TRBD1
CDR3 length: 16
V gene: TRBV27
clone size: -

CDR3 DNA: TGTGCCAGCAGCGTAGAGTCCCCGGGACTAGCGGGATCGAGCTCCTACAATGAGCAGTTCTTC
CDR3 protein: CASSVESPGLAGSSSYNEQFF
J gene: TRBJ2-1
D gene: TRBD2
CDR3 length: 21
V gene: TRBV9
clone size: -

CDR3 DNA: TGTGCCAGCAGCACGGGACTAGCGGGGAACAATGAGCAGTTCTTC
CDR3 protein: CASSTGLAGNNEQFF
J gene: TRBJ2-1
D gene: TRBD2
CDR3 length: 15
V gene: TRBV12-3/TRBV12-4
clone size: many

CDR3 DNA: TGTGCCAGCAGTGCCGGGACAGGGGATGAAAAACTGTTTTTT
CDR3 protein: CASSAGTGDEKLFF
J gene: TRBJ1-4
D gene: TRBD1
CDR3 length: 14
V gene: TRBV4-2
clone size: few

CDR3 DNA: TGCGCCAGCAGCTTGGATACGCTCGCGAACACCGGGGAGCTGTTTTTT
CDR3 protein: CASSLDTLANTGELFF
J gene: TRBJ2-2
D gene: -
CDR3 length: 16
V gene: TRBV5-1
clone size: few

CDR3 DNA: TGTGCCACCAGTGATTCGCTAGTGGACGGATACAATGAGCAGTTCTTC
CDR3 protein: CATSDSLVDGYNEQFF
J gene: TRBJ2-1
D gene: -
CDR3 length: 16
V gene: TRBV24-1
clone size: -

CDR3 DNA: TGCAGTGCTAGAGAAAGGGCAACGAACACCGGGGAGCTGTTTTTT
CDR3 protein: CSARERATNTGELFF
J gene: TRBJ2-2
D gene: -
CDR3 length: 15
V gene: TRBV20-1
clone size: few

CDR3 DNA: TGTGCCAGCAGCGTAGAAGGGGACTACCGCTGGAAGTTCTTC
CDR3 protein: CASSVEGDYRWKFF
J gene: TRBJ2-1
D gene: TRBD2
CDR3 length: 14
V gene: TRBV9
clone size: few

CDR3 DNA: TGTGCCAGCAGATACAGGGGCCCCTACAATGAGCAGTTCTTC
CDR3 protein: CASRYRGPYNEQFF
J gene: TRBJ2-1
D gene: TRBD1
CDR3 length: 14
V gene: TRBV6-2/TRBV6-3
clone size: few

CDR3 DNA: TGCGCCAGCAGCGGCGGGGGTGACAACAACTATGGCTACACCTTC
CDR3 protein: CASSGGGDNNYGYTF
J gene: TRBJ1-2
D gene: -
CDR3 length: 15
V gene: TRBV5-1
clone size: few

CDR3 DNA: TGTGCCAGCAGCCAAGGATTAGCGATACGGGAAGAGCAGTACTTC
CDR3 protein: CASSQGLAIREEQYF
J gene: TRBJ2-7
D gene: -
CDR3 length: 15
V gene: TRBV4-2
clone size: few

CDR3 DNA: TGTGCCAGCAGTTTTGAAGTTTTTCGGGTGACGCAGTATTTT
CDR3 protein: CASSFEVFRVTQYF
J gene: TRBJ2-3
D gene: -
CDR3 length: 14
V gene: TRBV12-3/TRBV12-4
clone size: -

CDR3 DNA: TGCAGTGCTAGAGATGGGCGGTCCGGAACCTACAATGAGCAGTTCTTC
CDR3 protein: CSARDGRSGTYNEQFF
J gene: TRBJ2-1
D gene: -
CDR3 length: 16
V gene: TRBV20-1
clone size: few

CDR3 DNA: TGTGCCATCAGGGAAGACAGTACAAATAATTCACCCCTCCACTTT
CDR3 protein: CAIREDSTNNSPLHF
J gene: TRBJ1-6
D gene: -
CDR3 length: 15
V gene: TRBV10-3
clone size: few

CDR3 DNA: TGTGCCAGCAGTTTCCTACAGGAGGTGAACACTGAAGCTTTCTTT
CDR3 protein: CASSFLQEVNTEAFF
J gene: TRBJ1-1
D gene: -
CDR3 length: 15
V gene: TRBV2
clone size: -

CDR3 DNA: TGTGCCAGCAGTGCCCCGACAGGTTCGGTCACCGGGGAGCTGTTTTTT
CDR3 protein: CASSAPTGSVTGELFF
J gene: TRBJ2-2
D gene: -
CDR3 length: 16
V gene: TRBV6-4
clone size: few

CDR3 DNA: TGCAGCGTTGAAGCGGTTCAAGAGACCCAGTACTTC
CDR3 protein: CSVEAVQETQYF
J gene: TRBJ2-5
D gene: -
CDR3 length: 12
V gene: TRBV29-1
clone size: -

CDR3 DNA: TGTGCCAGCAGCGGACGGGAGGGCCCCAATGAGCAGTTCTTC
CDR3 protein: CASSGREGPNEQFF
J gene: TRBJ2-1
D gene: -
CDR3 length: 14
V gene: TRBV21-1
clone size: -

CDR3 DNA: TGTGCCAGCAGCTTGACGGGACAGGGCTACGAGCAGTACTTC
CDR3 protein: CASSLTGQGYEQYF
J gene: TRBJ2-7
D gene: TRBD1
CDR3 length: 14
V gene: TRBV5-5
clone size: few

CDR3 DNA: TGCGCCAGCAGCCCGGGACTAGCGGGAAGCATTCAGTACTTC
CDR3 protein: CASSPGLAGSIQYF
J gene: TRBJ2-4
D gene: TRBD2
CDR3 length: 14
V gene: TRBV5-1
clone size: few

CDR3 DNA: TGTGCCACCAGTGACCGACTAGCGGGAGGGCCTAGTTCCTACAATGAGCAGTTCTTC
CDR3 protein: CATSDRLAGGPSSYNEQFF
J gene: TRBJ2-1
D gene: TRBD2
CDR3 length: 19
V gene: TRBV24-1
clone size: few

CDR3 DNA: TGTGCCAGCAGCGTAGACGGGAACACTGAAGCTTTCTTT
CDR3 protein: CASSVDGNTEAFF
J gene: TRBJ1-1
D gene: -
CDR3 length: 13
V gene: TRBV9
clone size: -

CDR3 DNA: TGCGCCAGCAGCCCACAAACAACCGGGACTAGCAACATTCAGTACTTC
CDR3 protein: CASSPQTTGTSNIQYF
J gene: TRBJ2-4
D gene: TRBD2
CDR3 length: 16
V gene: TRBV5-1
clone size: few

CDR3 DNA: TGTGCCAGCAGGAGGTGGGATACGCAGTATTTT
CDR3 protein: CASRRWDTQYF
J gene: TRBJ2-3
D gene: -
CDR3 length: 11
V gene: TRBV27
clone size: -

CDR3 DNA: TGTGCCAGCAGGACAACGGACGGAACCTACGAGCAGTACTTC
CDR3 protein: CASRTTDGTYEQYF
J gene: TRBJ2-7
D gene: -
CDR3 length: 14
V gene: TRBV12-3/TRBV12-4
clone size: -

CDR3 DNA: TGTGCCAGCAAAGGGAGGGATGGACCCTACGAGCAGTACTTC
CDR3 protein: CASKGRDGPYEQYF
J gene: TRBJ2-7
D gene: TRBD2
CDR3 length: 14
V gene: TRBV27
clone size: -

CDR3 DNA: TGTGCCAGCTCACCAGGAGGGACCACCTACGAGCAGTACTTC
CDR3 protein: CASSPGGTTYEQYF
J gene: TRBJ2-7
D gene: -
CDR3 length: 14
V gene: TRBV18
clone size: -

CDR3 DNA: TGCAGTGTCAAAGAGGGGGCTGGCACCGGGGAGCTGTTTTTT
CDR3 protein: CSVKEGAGTGELFF
J gene: TRBJ2-2
D gene: TRBD1
CDR3 length: 14
V gene: TRBV20-1
clone size: few

CDR3 DNA: TGTGCCAGCAGTACCATAGGACAGGGGCGAGGCTACACCTTC
CDR3 protein: CASSTIGQGRGYTF
J gene: TRBJ1-2
D gene: TRBD1
CDR3 length: 14
V gene: TRBV12-3/TRBV12-4
clone size: few

CDR3 DNA: TGTGCCAGCAGCTGGGCCGACAGGGAAGGGACCCAGTACTTC
CDR3 protein: CASSWADREGTQYF
J gene: TRBJ2-5
D gene: TRBD1
CDR3 length: 14
V gene: TRBV5-5
clone size: -

CDR3 DNA: TGTGCCAGCAGCCAAGATTACGGCGCGCGGGAGACCCAGTACTTC
CDR3 protein: CASSQDYGARETQYF
J gene: TRBJ2-5
D gene: -
CDR3 length: 15
V gene: TRBV3-1
clone size: -

CDR3 DNA: TGTGCCAGCAGCGTCCAGGGGCAGGAAGAGACCCAGTACTTC
CDR3 protein: CASSVQGQEETQYF
J gene: TRBJ2-5
D gene: -
CDR3 length: 14
V gene: TRBV9
clone size: many